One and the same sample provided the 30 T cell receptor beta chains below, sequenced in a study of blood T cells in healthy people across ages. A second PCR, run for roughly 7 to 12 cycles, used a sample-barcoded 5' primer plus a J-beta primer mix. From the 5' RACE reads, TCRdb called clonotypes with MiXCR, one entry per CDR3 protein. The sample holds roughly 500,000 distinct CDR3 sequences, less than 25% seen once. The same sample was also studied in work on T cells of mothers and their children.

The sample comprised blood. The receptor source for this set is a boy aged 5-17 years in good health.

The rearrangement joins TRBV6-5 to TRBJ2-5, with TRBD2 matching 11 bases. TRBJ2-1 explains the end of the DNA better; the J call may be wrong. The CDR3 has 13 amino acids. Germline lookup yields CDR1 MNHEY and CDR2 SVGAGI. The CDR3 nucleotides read TGTGCCATCAGAGGGACTAGCGGAGATGAGCAGTTCTTC. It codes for CAIRGTSGDEQFF.

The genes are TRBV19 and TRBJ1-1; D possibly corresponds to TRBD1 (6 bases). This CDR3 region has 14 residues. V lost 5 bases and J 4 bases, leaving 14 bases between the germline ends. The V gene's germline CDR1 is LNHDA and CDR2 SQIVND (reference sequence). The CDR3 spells CASSVQGLGTEAFF. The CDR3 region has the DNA TGTGCCAGTAGTGTGCAGGGGCTGGGCACTGAAGCTTTCTTT.

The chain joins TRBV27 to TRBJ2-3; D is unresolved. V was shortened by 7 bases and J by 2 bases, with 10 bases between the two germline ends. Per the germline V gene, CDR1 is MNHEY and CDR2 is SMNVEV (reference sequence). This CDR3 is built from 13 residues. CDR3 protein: CASMVRLTDTQYF. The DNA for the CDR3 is TGTGCCAGCATGGTGCGGCTCACAGATACGCAGTATTTT.

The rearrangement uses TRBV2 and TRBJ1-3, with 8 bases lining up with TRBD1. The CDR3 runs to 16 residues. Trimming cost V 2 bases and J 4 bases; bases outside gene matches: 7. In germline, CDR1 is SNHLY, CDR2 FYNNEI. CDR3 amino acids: CASSEWAGGVGNTIYF. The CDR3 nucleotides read TGTGCCAGCAGTGAATGGGCAGGGGGCGTAGGAAACACCATATATTTT. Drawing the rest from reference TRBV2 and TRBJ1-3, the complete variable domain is EPEVTQTPSHQVTQMGQEVILRCVPISNHLYFYWYRQILGQKVEFLVSFYNNEISEKSEIFDDQFSVERPDGSNFTLKIRSTKLEDSAMYFCASSEWAGGVGNTIYFGEGSWLTVV.

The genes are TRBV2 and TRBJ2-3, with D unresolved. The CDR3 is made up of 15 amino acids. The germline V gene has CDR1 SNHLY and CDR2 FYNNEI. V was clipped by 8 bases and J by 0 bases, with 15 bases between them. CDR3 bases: TGTGCCAGCGCCCCGGACGGAACTAGCACAGATACGCAGTATTTT. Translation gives CASAPDGTSTDTQYF.

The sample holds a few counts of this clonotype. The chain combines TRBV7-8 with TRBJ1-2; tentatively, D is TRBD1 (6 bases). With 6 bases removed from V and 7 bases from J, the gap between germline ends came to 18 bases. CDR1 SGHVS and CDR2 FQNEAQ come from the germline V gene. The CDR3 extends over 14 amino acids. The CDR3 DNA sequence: TGTGCCAGCAGTCCCGTGGCGACAGGTCTTGGCTACACCTTC. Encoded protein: CASSPVATGLGYTF.

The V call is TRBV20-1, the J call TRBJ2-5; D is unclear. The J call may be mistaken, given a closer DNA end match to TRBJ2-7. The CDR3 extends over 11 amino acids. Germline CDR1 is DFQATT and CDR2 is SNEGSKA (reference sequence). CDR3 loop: CSASAAYEQYF. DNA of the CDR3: TGCAGTGCTAGTGCGGCATACGAGCAGTACTTC.

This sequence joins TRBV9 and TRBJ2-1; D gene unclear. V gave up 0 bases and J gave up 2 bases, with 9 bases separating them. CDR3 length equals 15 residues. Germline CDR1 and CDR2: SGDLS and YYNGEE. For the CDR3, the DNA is TGTGCCAGCAGCGTAGGGATAGGACCCTACAATGAGCAGTTCTTC. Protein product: CASSVGIGPYNEQFF. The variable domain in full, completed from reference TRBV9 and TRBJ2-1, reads DSGVTQTPKHLITATGQRVTLRCSPRSGDLSVYWYQQSLDQGLQFLIQYYNGEERAKGNILERFSAQQFPDLHSELNLSSLELGDSALYFCASSVGIGPYNEQFFGPGTRLTVL.

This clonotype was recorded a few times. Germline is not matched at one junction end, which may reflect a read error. CDR3 in amino acids: CASSQDMGSCEQYF. The CDR3, as DNA: TGCGCCAGCAGCCAAGACATGGGGTCCTGCGAGCAGTACTTC. The rearrangement uses TRBV4-1 and TRBJ2-7; D gene unclear. CDR3 length equals 14 residues. The V gene's germline CDR1 is MGHRA and CDR2 YSYEKL.

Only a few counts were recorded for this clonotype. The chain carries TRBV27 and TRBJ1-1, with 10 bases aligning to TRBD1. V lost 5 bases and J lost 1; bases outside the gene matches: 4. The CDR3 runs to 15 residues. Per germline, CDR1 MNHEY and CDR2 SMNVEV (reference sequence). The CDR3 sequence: CASSPGDRGNTEAFF. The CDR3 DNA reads TGTGCCAGCAGTCCGGGGGACAGGGGGAACACTGAAGCTTTCTTT.

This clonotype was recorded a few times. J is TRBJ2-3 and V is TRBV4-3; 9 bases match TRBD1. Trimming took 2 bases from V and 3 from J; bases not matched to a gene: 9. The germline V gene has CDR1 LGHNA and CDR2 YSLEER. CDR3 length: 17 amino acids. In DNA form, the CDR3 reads TGCGCCAGCAGCCAACACCGGGGACAGGGTAATACAGATACGCAGTATTTT. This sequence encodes CASSQHRGQGNTDTQYF.

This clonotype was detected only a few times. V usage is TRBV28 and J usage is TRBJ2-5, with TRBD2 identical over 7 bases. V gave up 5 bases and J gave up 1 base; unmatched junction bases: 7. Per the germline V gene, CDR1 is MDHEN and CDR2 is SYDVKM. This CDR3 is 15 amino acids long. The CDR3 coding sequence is TGTGCCAGCAGTCCGAAGAGACTAGCCCAAGAGACCCAGTACTTC. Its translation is CASSPKRLAQETQYF.

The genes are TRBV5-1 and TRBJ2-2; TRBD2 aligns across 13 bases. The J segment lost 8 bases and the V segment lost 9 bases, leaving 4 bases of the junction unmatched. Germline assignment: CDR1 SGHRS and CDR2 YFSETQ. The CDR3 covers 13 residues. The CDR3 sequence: CATGLAGAGELFF. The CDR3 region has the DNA TGCGCCACCGGACTAGCGGGAGCTGGGGAGCTGTTTTTT.

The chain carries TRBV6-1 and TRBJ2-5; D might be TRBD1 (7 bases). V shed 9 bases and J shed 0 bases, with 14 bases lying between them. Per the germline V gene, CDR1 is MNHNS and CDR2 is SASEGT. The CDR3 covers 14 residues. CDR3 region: CASSQGGNQETQYF. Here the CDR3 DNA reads TGTGCCAGTTCTCAGGGGGGCAACCAAGAGACCCAGTACTTC.

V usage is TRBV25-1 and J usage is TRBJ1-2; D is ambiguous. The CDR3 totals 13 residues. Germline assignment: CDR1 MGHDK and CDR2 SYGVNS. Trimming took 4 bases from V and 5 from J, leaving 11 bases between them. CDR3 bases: TGTGCCAGCAGTGCGGGAGTTGGATATGGCTACACCTTC. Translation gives CASSAGVGYGYTF.

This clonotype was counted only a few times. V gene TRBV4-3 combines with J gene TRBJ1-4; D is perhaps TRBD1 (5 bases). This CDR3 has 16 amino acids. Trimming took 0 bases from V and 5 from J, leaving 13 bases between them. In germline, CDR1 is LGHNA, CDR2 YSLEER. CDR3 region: CASSQDLQAENEKLFF. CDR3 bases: TGCGCCAGCAGCCAAGATTTACAGGCTGAGAATGAAAAACTGTTTTTT.

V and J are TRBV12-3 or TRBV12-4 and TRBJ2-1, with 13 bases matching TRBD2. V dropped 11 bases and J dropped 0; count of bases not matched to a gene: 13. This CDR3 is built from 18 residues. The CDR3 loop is CACEGLAGSPGSYNEQFF. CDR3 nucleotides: TGTGCCTGCGAGGGACTAGCGGGATCCCCCGGCTCCTACAATGAGCAGTTCTTC.

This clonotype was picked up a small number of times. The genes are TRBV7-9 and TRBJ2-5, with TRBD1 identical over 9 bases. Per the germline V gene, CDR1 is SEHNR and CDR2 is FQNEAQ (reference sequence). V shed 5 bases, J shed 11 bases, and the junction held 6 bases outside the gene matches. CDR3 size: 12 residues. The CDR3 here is CASSGDRDEQYF. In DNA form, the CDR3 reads TGTGCCAGCAGCGGGGACAGGGATGAGCAGTACTTC.

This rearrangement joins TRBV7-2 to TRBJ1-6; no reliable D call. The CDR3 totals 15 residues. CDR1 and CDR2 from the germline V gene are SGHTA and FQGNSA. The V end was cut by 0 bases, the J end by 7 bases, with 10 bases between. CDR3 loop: CASSLARVTNSPLHF. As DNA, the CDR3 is TGTGCCAGCAGCTTAGCGAGGGTTACCAATTCACCCCTCCACTTT.

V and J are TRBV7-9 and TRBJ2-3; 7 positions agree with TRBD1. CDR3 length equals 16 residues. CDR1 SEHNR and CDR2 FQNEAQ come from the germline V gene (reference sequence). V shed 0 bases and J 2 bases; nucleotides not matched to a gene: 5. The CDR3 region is CASSLAPGQITDTQYF. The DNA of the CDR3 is TGTGCCAGCAGCTTAGCCCCGGGACAGATCACAGATACGCAGTATTTT.

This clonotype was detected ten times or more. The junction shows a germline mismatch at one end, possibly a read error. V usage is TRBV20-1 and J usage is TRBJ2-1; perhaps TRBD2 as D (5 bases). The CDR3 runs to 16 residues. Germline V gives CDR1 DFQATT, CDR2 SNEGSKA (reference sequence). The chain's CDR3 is CSARDPGSILGNEQFF. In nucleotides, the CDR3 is TGCAGTGCCAGAGATCCGGGATCGATCCTTGGCAATGAGCAGTTCTTC.

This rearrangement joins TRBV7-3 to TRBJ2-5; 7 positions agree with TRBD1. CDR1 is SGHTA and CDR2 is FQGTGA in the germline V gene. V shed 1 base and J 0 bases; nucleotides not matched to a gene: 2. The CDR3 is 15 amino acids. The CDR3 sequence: CASSLKGADQETQYF. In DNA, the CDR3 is TGTGCCAGCAGCTTAAAGGGGGCAGACCAAGAGACCCAGTACTTC.

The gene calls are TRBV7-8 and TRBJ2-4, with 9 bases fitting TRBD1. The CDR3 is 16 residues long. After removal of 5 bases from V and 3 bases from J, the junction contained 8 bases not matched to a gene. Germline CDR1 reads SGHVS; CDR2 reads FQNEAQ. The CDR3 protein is CASSAHRGRGKNIQYF. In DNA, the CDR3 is TGTGCCAGCAGCGCCCACAGGGGGCGCGGCAAAAACATTCAGTACTTC. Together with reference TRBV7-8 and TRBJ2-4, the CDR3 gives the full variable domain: GAGVSQSPRYKVAKRGQDVALRCDPISGHVSLFWYQQALGQGPEFLTYFQNEAQLDKSGLPSDRFFAERPEGSVSTLKIQRTQQEDSAVYLCASSAHRGRGKNIQYFGAGTRLSVL.

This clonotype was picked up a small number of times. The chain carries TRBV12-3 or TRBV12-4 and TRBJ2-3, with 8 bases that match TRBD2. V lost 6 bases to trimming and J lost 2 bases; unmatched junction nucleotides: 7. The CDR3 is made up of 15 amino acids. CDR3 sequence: CASSLLAGLTDTQYF. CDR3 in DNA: TGTGCCAGCAGCTTGTTAGCGGGGCTCACAGATACGCAGTATTTT.

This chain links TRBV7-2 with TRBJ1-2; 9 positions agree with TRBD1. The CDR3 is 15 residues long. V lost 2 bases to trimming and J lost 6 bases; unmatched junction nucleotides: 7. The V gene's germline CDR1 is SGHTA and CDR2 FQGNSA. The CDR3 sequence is CASSLTGTGYDGYTF. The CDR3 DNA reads TGTGCCAGCAGCTTAACCGGGACAGGGTATGATGGCTACACCTTC.

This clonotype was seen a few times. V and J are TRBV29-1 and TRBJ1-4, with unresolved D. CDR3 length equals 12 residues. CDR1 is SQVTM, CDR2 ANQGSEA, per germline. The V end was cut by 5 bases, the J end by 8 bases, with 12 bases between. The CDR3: CSVLQAGEKLFF. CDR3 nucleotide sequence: TGCAGCGTTCTCCAGGCGGGGGAAAAACTGTTTTTT. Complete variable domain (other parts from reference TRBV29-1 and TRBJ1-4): SAVISQKPSRDICQRGTSLTIQCQVDSQVTMMFWYRQQPGQSLTLIATANQGSEATYESGFVIDKFPISRPNLTFSTLTVSNMSPEDSSIYLCSVLQAGEKLFFGSGTQLSVL.

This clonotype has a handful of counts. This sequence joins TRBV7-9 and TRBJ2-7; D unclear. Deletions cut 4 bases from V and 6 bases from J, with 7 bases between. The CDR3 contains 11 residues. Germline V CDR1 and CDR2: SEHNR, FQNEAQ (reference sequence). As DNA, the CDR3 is TGTGCCAGCAGCTCCGACACCGAGCAGTACTTC. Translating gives CASSSDTEQYF.

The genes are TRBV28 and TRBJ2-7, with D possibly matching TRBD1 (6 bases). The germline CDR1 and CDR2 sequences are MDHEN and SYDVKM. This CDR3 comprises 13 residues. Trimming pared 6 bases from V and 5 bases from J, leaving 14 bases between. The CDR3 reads CASSRGIGDEQYF. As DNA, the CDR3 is TGTGCCAGCAGCAGGGGTATTGGGGACGAGCAGTACTTC.

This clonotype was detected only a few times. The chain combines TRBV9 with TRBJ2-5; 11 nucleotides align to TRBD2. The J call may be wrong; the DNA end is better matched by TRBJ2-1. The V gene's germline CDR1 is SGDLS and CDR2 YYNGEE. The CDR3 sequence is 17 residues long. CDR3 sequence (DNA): TGTGCCAGCAGCGTAGGACTAGCGGGAAATCGATACAATGAGCAGTTCTTC. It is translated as CASSVGLAGNRYNEQFF.

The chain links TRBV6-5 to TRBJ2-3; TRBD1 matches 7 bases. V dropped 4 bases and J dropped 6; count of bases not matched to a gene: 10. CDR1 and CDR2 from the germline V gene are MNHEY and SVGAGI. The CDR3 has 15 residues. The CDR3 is CASSFSGTESDTQYF. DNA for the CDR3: TGTGCCAGCAGTTTCTCCGGGACAGAGAGCGATACGCAGTATTTT.